The TCR beta chain under discussion was sequenced for a study of cytomegalovirus exposure and HLA in healthy donors. As for the study in general: The study placed over 65% of its 398 genotyped donors in the Caucasian-associated ancestry cluster.

Per the germline V gene, CDR1 is SNHLY and CDR2 is FYNNEI. V lost 6 bases to trimming and J lost 4 bases; unmatched junction nucleotides: 0. This CDR3 spans 11 amino acids. 13 Jbeta primers and 60 Vbeta primers were used for the PCR. TCRdb's table, derived via immunoSEQ multiplex PCR, lists solely in-frame clones and lacks some. In the table there are roughly 120,000 clones, 75% to 90% of which are singletons. As to this clone: Its antigen is not identified.

Regarding the study as a whole: In a later analysis, TCR beta V- and J-gene trimming was associated with a missense DCLRE1C variant.

This clonotype was sampled from a man between 50 and 59 years old in good health and CMV-seronegative. Sequenced: PBMCs. The V and J genes are TRBV2 and TRBJ2-7; TRBD1 matches at 7 bases. The CDR3 DNA sequence: TGTGCCAGCAGGGACAGGTACGAGCAGTACTTC. This codes for CASRDRYEQYF.